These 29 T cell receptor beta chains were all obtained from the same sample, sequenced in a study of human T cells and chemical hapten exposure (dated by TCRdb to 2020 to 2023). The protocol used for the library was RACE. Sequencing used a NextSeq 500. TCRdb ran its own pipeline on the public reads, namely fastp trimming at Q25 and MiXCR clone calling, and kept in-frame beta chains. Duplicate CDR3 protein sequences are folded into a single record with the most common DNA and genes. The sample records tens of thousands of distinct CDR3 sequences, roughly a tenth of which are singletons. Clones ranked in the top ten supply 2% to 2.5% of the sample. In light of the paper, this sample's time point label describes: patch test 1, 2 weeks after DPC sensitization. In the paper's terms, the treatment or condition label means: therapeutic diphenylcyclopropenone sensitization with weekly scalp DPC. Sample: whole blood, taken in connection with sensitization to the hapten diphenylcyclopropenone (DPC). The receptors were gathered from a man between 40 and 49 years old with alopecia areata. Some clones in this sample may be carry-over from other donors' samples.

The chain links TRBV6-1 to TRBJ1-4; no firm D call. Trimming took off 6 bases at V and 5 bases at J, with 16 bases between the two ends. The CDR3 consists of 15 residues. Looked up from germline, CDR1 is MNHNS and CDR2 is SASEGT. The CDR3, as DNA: TGTGCCAGCAGCGTAGACGCCTTGCCGAATGAAAAACTGTTTTTT. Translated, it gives CASSVDALPNEKLFF.

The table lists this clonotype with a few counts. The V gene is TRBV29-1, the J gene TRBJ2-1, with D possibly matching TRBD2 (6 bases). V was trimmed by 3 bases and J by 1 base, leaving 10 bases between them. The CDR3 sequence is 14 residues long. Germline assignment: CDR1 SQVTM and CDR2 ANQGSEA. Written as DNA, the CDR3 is TGCAGCGTTGATGCCGGAGGGTCCTACAATGAGCAGTTCTTC. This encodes CSVDAGGSYNEQFF.

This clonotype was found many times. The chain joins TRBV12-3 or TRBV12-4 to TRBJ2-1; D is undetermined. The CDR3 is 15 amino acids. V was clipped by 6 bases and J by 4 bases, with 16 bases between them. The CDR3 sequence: CASSPRTYRYNEQFF. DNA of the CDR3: TGTGCCAGCAGCCCCAGGACGTACCGTTACAATGAGCAGTTCTTC.

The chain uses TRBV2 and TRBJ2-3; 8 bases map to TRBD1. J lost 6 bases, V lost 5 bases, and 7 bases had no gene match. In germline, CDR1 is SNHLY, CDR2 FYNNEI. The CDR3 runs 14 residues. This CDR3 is CASSMTGATDTQYF. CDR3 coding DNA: TGTGCCAGCAGTATGACAGGGGCGACGGATACGCAGTATTTT.

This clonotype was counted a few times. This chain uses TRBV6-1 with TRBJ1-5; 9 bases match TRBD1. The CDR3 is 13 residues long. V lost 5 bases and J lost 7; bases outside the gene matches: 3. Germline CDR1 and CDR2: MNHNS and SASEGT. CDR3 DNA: TGTGCCAGCAGTACAGGGGGCCGGCAGCCCCAGCATTTT. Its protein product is CASSTGGRQPQHF.

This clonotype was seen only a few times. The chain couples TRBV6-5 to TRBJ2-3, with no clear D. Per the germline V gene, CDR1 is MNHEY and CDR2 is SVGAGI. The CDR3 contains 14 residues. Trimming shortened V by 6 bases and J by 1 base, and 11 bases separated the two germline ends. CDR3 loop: CASRSALGTDTQYF. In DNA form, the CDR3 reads TGTGCCAGCAGATCCGCCTTGGGCACAGATACGCAGTATTTT.

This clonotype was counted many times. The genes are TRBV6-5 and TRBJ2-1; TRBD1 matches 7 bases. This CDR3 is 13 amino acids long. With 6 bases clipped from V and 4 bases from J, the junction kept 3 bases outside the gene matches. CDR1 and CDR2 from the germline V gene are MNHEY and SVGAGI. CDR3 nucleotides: TGTGCCAGCAGGAAACAGGGGTACAATGAGCAGTTCTTC. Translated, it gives CASRKQGYNEQFF.

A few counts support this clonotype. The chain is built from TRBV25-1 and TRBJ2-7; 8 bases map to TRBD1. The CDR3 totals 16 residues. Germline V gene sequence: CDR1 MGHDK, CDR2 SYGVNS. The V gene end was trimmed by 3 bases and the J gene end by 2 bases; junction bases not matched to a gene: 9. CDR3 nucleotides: TGTGCCAGCAGTGATCCCGGACAGGGACGGCCCTACGAGCAGTACTTC. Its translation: CASSDPGQGRPYEQYF.

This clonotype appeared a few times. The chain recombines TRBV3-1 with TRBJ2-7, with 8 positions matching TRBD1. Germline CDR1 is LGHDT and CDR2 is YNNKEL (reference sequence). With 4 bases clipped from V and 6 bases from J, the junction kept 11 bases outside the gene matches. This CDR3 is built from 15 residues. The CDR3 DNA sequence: TGTGCCAGCAGCCTTATCGGGACAGGCCGGGTCGAGCAGTACTTC. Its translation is CASSLIGTGRVEQYF.

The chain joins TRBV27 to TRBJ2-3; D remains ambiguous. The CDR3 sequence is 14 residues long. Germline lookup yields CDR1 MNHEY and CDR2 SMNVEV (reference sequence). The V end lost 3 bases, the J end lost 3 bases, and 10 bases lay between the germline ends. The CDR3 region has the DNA TGTGCCAGCAGTTTGACCATTTTTACAGATACGCAGTATTTT. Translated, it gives CASSLTIFTDTQYF.

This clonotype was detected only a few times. The CDR3 here is CASSPFGGLTTGELFF. The CDR3 DNA sequence: TGTGCCAGCAGCCCCTTTGGGGGGCTTACCACCGGGGAGCTGTTTTTT. This rearrangement joins TRBV7-2 to TRBJ2-2; either TRBD1 or TRBD2 may fit D (6 bases each). Trimming left V 5 bases short and J 4 bases short, with 17 bases between. Germline values: CDR1 SGHTA, CDR2 FQGNSA. CDR3 size: 16 residues.

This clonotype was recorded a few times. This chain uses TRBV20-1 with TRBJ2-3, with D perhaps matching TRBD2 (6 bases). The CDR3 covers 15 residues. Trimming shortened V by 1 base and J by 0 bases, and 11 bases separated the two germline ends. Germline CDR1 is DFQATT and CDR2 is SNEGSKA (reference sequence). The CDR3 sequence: CSARVGSGSTDTQYF. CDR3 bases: TGCAGTGCTAGAGTTGGTAGCGGCAGCACAGATACGCAGTATTTT.

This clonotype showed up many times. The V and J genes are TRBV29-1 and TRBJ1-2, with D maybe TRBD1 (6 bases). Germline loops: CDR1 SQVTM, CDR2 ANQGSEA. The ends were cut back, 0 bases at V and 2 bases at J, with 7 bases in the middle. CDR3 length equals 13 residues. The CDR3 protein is CSVEDQGNYGYTF. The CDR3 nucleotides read TGCAGCGTTGAAGATCAGGGGAACTATGGCTACACCTTC.

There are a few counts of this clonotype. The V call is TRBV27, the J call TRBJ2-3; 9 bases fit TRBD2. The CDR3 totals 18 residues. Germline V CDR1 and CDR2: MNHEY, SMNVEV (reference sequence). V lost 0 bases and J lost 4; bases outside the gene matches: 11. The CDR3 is CASSLSIPSGISPDTQYF. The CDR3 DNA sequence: TGTGCCAGCAGTTTATCGATCCCTAGCGGGATTTCCCCAGATACGCAGTATTTT.

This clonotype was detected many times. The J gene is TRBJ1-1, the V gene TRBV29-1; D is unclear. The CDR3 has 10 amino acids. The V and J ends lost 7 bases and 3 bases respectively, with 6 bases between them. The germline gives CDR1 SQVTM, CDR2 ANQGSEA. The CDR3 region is CSARDTEAFF. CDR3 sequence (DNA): TGCAGCGCACGGGACACTGAAGCTTTCTTT.

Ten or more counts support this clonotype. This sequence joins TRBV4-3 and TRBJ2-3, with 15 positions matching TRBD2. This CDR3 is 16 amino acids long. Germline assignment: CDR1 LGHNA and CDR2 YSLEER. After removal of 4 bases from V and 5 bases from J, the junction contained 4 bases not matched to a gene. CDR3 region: CASSLGLAGGVDTQYF. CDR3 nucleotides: TGCGCCAGCAGCCTGGGACTAGCGGGAGGAGTAGATACGCAGTATTTT.

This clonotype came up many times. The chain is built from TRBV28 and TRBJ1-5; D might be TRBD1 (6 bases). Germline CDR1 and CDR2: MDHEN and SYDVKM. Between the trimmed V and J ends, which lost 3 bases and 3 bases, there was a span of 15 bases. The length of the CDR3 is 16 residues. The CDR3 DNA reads TGTGCCAGCAGTTTCCCATCGGGGGCCATCAATCAGCCCCAGCATTTT. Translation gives CASSFPSGAINQPQHF.

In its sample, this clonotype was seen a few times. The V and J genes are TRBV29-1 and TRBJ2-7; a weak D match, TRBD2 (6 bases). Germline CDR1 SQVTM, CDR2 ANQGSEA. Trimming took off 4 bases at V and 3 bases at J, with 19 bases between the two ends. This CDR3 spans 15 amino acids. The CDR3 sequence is CSVGSPPWGGYEQYV. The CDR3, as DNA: TGCAGCGTTGGGTCTCCCCCCTGGGGAGGCTACGAGCAGTACGTC.

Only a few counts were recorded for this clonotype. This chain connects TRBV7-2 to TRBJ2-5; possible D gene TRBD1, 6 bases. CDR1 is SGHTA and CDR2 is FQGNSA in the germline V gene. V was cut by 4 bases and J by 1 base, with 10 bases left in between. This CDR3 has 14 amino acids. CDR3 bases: TGTGCCAGCAGCTCCGACAGGACCCAAGAGACCCAGTACTTC. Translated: CASSSDRTQETQYF. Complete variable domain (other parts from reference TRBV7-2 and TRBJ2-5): GAGVSQSPSNKVTEKGKDVELRCDPISGHTALYWYRQSLGQGLEFLIYFQGNSAPDKSGLPSDRFSAERTGGSVSTLTIQRTQQEDSAVYLCASSSDRTQETQYFGPGTRLLVL.

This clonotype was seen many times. The CDR3 DNA sequence: TGTGCCAGCACCCCCCAAGGGGTAGGGGGCGATATGGATTTCTTT. It encodes CASTPQGVGGDMDFF. This chain uses TRBV11-2 with TRBJ1-1; 7 nucleotides agree with TRBD1. Germline V lookup: CDR1 SGHAT, CDR2 FQNNGV. This CDR3 has 15 amino acids. The trim removed 7 bases at V and 13 bases at J, leaving 21 bases unmatched.

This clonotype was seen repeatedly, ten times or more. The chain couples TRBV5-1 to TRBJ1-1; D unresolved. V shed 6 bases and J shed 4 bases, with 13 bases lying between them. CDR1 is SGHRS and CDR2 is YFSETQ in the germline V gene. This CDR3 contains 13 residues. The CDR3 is CASTPTELTEAFF. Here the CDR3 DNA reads TGCGCCAGCACCCCCACGGAGCTCACTGAAGCTTTCTTT. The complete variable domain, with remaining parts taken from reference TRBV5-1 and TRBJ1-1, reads KAGVTQTPRYLIKTRGQQVTLSCSPISGHRSVSWYQQTPGQGLQFLFEYFSETQRNKGNFPGRFSGRQFSNSRSEMNVSTLELGDSALYLCASTPTELTEAFFGQGTRLTVV.

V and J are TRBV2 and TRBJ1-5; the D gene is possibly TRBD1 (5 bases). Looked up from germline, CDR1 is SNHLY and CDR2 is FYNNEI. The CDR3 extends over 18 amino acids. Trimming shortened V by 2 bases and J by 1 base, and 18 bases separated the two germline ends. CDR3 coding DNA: TGTGCCAGCAGTGAAAGGGCAGGCGGGGCCATAAGCAATCAGCCCCAGCATTTT. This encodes CASSERAGGAISNQPQHF.

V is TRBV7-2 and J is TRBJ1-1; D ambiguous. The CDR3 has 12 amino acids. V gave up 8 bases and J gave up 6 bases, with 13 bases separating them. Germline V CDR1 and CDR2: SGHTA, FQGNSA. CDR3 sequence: CASRRLGAEAFF. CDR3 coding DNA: TGTGCCAGCCGGCGACTTGGCGCTGAAGCTTTCTTT.

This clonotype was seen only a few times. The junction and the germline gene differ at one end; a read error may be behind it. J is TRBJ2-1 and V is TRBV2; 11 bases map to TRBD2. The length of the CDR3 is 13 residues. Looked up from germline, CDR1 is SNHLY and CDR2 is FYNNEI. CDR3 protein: CAIPSGRTSNRIF. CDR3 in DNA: TGTGCCATCCCTAGCGGGAGGACATCGAATCGGATCTTC.

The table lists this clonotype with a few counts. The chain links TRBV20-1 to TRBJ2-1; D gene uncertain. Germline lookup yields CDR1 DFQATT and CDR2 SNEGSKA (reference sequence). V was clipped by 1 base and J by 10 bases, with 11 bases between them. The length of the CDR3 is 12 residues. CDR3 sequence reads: CSARAGALEQFF. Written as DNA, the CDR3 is TGCAGTGCTAGAGCGGGCGCTTTGGAGCAGTTCTTC.

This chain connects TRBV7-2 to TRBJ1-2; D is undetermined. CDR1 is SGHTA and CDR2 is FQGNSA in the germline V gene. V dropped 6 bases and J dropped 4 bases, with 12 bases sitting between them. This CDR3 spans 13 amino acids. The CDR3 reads CASSYGTIYGYTF. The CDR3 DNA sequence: TGTGCCAGCAGTTATGGCACGATCTATGGCTACACCTTC.

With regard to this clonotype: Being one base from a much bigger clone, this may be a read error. DNA of the CDR3: TGCGCCAGCAGACAAGACGGGAGCGGGGGTAGGGCAGATACGCAGTATTTT. Its protein product is CASRQDGSGGRADTQYF. The chain couples TRBV4-1 to TRBJ2-3; 8 bases are shared with TRBD2. CDR1 MGHRA and CDR2 YSYEKL come from the germline V gene. CDR3 length: 17 amino acids.

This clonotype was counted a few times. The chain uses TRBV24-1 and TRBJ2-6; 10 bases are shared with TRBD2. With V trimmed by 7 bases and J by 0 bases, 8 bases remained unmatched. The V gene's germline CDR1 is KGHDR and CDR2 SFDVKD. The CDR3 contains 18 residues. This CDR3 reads CATSPSGRALSGANVLTF. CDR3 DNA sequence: TGTGCCACCAGCCCGAGCGGGAGGGCCCTCTCTGGGGCCAACGTCCTGACTTTC.

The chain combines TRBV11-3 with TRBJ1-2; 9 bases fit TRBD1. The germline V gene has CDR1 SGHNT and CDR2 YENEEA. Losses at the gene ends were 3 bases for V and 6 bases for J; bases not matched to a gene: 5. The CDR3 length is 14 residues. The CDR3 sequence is CASSLDRGVHGYTF. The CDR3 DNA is TGTGCCAGCAGCTTGGACAGGGGTGTCCATGGCTACACCTTC.